This TCR beta chain was identified in a study of CD8 T cells in ankylosing spondylitis. Regarding the study as a whole: Disease-linked clones reportedly showed significant enrichment in matched ankylosing spondylitis synovial fluid. Previous work reported some of these motif variants in the synovial fluid and blood of reactive arthritis.

TCRdb recomputed calls from the 5' RACE reads with MiXCR, one row per CDR3 protein. The sample holds about 340,000 distinct CDR3 sequences, about 15% seen once. The CDR3 is made up of 13 amino acids. The V and J ends lost 4 bases and 4 bases respectively, with 11 bases between them. Germline CDR1 SQVTM, CDR2 ANQGSEA. This clonotype came up once. Antigen unknown. This chain joins TRBV29-1 and TRBJ1-5; tentatively, D is TRBD1 (5 bases). This TCR derives from a male donor with ankylosing spondylitis or in good health (not recorded which). Sequences were obtained from blood, either unsorted or a sorted T cell fraction (not recorded which). The chain's CDR3 is CSVGAQGNQPQHF. DNA of the CDR3: TGCAGCGTTGGGGCCCAGGGAAATCAGCCCCAGCATTTT.